This is a list of T cell receptor beta chains from one sample in a study of blood T cell repertoires in COVID-19. Here immunoSEQ multiplex PCR was the method, and the copy in TCRdb shows in-frame clones only, minus some. The data hold about 86,000 clones, with 70% to 85% observed a single time. Sequenced input: peripheral blood. These receptors originate from a man between 65 and 85 years old with acute or convalescent COVID-19. CDR3s include the opening cysteine and the closing phenylalanine or tryptophan. A D gene is named only where the DNA matches it firmly. Some rows mark clone size as missing; the rest say once, few, many or name a class of expanded clone.

j_call d_call v_call clone_size cdr3_nt cdr3_aa
TRBJ1-2 - TRBV25-1 - TGTGCCAGCAGTGAATTGCCGGGTTATGGCTACACCTTC CASSELPGYGYTF
TRBJ1-1 TRBD1 TRBV5-4 few TGTGCCAGCAGCAGACAGGGTCAGAACACTGAAGCTTTCTTT CASSRQGQNTEAFF
TRBJ2-5 - TRBV11-2 - TGTGCCAGCAGCTCGGGACATGGGAAGGAGACCCAGTACTTC CASSSGHGKETQYF
TRBJ1-1 - TRBV7-3 once TGTGCCAGCAGCTCCTCGGGGAACACTGAAGCTTTCTTT CASSSSGNTEAFF
TRBJ1-1 - TRBV19 few TGTGCCAGTACCTATGAGGCCGGGGATACTGAAGCTTTCTTT CASTYEAGDTEAFF
TRBJ1-2 - TRBV3-1/TRBV3-2 - TGTGCCAGCAGCCAAGATGATAGTCCTGGGGGCGGCTACACCTTC CASSQDDSPGGGYTF
TRBJ1-1 - TRBV6-1 - TGTGCCAGCAGTGAACTTATGACTGAAGCTTTCTTT CASSELMTEAFF
TRBJ2-7 TRBD2 TRBV14 once TGTGCCAGCAGACCAATTCTTAGCGGGGGGAGCTACGAGCAGTACTTC CASRPILSGGSYEQYF
TRBJ1-1 - TRBV19 - TGTGCCAGTATGGTGTTAGGAGGGATCTCTGAAGCTTTCTTT CASMVLGGISEAFF
TRBJ1-1 TRBD1 TRBV29-1 - TGCAGCGTTGTAGGGACAGGGGGTACTGAAGCTTTCTTT CSVVGTGGTEAFF
TRBJ2-4 - TRBV19 - TGTGCCAGTAGTATGCAGGACAGAGGATATGGCAAAAACATTCAGTACTTC CASSMQDRGYGKNIQYF
TRBJ1-3 TRBD1 TRBV18 - TGTGCCAGCTCACTGGGACAGGGGGCTGCTGGAAACACCATATATTTT CASSLGQGAAGNTIYF
TRBJ1-1 TRBD1 TRBV11-3 - TGTGCCAGCAGCCCCCCGGGACAGACTGAAGCTTTCTTT CASSPPGQTEAFF
TRBJ2-2 TRBD2 TRBV7-6 - TGTGCCAGCAGCTTAGAGCGGGGAGAGAACACCGGGGAGCTGTTTTTT CASSLERGENTGELFF
TRBJ2-3 TRBD1 TRBV18 - TGTGCCAGCTCACCACCGGGCCGGACAGGGCGCACAGATACGCAGTATTTT CASSPPGRTGRTDTQYF
TRBJ1-3 - TRBV5-1 - TGCGCCAGCAGAGTCAGCGGCTCTGGAAACACCATATATTTT CASRVSGSGNTIYF
TRBJ2-1 TRBD2 TRBV4-1 - TGCGCCAGCAGCCCGGGACTAGCGGGGAACTACAATGAGCAGTTCTTC CASSPGLAGNYNEQFF
TRBJ1-4 - TRBV15 few TGTGCCACCAGCGGGCCCCCCCCCGGGGGATATGAAAAACTGTTTTTT CATSGPPPGGYEKLFF
TRBJ2-7 TRBD1 TRBV2 few TGTGCCAGCAGTGATCCCCGGACAGGGGTTCGCGAGCAGTACTTC CASSDPRTGVREQYF
TRBJ2-1 TRBD2 TRBV7-2 - TGTGCCAGCAGTCTAGCGGGGCCCTACAATGAGCAGTTCTTC CASSLAGPYNEQFF
TRBJ2-7 - TRBV11-2 - TGTGCCAGCAGCTTAGGAGGCAGCTACGAGCAGTACTTC CASSLGGSYEQYF
TRBJ1-1 - TRBV9 - TGTGCCAGCAGCGTAGCTACATGGGGAGGGGAGGACACTGAAGCTTTCTTT CASSVATWGGEDTEAFF
TRBJ1-5 - TRBV6-1 - TGTGCCAGCAGTGAAGATGGTCAAGGGGATCAGCCCCAGCATTTT CASSEDGQGDQPQHF
TRBJ2-7 - TRBV21-1 - TGTGCCAGCAGTTACCCCAGGGACAGCCCCTACGAGCAGTACTTC CASSYPRDSPYEQYF
TRBJ2-1 TRBD2 TRBV6-5 - TGTGCCAGCAGTTACTGGCGGGGGGTAGGCATTAATGAGCAGTTCTTC CASSYWRGVGINEQFF
TRBJ1-1 - TRBV3-1/TRBV3-2 - TGTGCCAGCAGCCAAGAACGTCAGGGAAGCACTGAAGCTTTCTTT CASSQERQGSTEAFF
TRBJ2-1 - TRBV7-9 - TGTGCCAGCAGCTTACAGGGTAATGAGCAGTTCTTC CASSLQGNEQFF
TRBJ2-7 - TRBV28 - TGTGCCAGCAGTTTGGACAGCATTACCTACGAGCAGTACTTC CASSLDSITYEQYF
TRBJ1-1 TRBD1 TRBV10-2 once TGCGCCAGCAGTATCAGGGGGTCGAACACTGAAGCTTTCTTT CASSIRGSNTEAFF
TRBJ2-5 - TRBV5-1 - TGCGCCAGCAGCTGGGCCGGGAGGGGGCGAGAGACCCAGTACTTC CASSWAGRGRETQYF
TRBJ1-2 - TRBV18 - TGTGCCAGCTCGGTAGGGACTGGCCCCGCGGGTCATGGCTACACCTTC CASSVGTGPAGHGYTF
TRBJ1-5 - TRBV7-6 - TGTGCCACTCGGGAGTCCCAGCATTTT CATRESQHF
TRBJ1-2 TRBD1 TRBV27 once TGTGCCAGCGGGACAGGACGTGGCTACACCTTC CASGTGRGYTF
TRBJ2-3 - TRBV28 - TGTGCCAGCAGTCACAGACAGGCTCTTGGCACAGATACGCAGTATTTT CASSHRQALGTDTQYF
TRBJ2-7 - TRBV2 - TGTGCCAGCAAGGGGTTAGCCTGGTACGAGCAGTACTTC CASKGLAWYEQYF
TRBJ1-6 - TRBV27 - TGTGCCAGCAGTTCCCTCCTACAGGGAAGGAATTCACCCCTCCACTTT CASSSLLQGRNSPLHF
TRBJ2-3 TRBD2 TRBV11-2 few TGTGCCAGCAGCATTGGACTAGCGGGGAGCACAGATACGCAGTATTTT CASSIGLAGSTDTQYF
TRBJ2-1 TRBD2 TRBV18 - TGTGCCAGCTCACCACCGTTGGCTAGCGGGGTAAATGAGCAGTTCTTC CASSPPLASGVNEQFF
TRBJ2-5 TRBD1 TRBV5-1 - TGCGCCAGCAGCTTGGAGACAGGGCAGCGGACCCAGTACTTC CASSLETGQRTQYF
TRBJ2-1 - TRBV2 - TGTGCCACCGAGAGGATAAACTACAATGAGCAGTTCTTC CATERINYNEQFF
TRBJ2-2 - TRBV5-5 few TGTGCCAGCAGCTCCTCGACAGCCTCGGGCGGGGAGCTGTTTTTT CASSSSTASGGELFF
TRBJ2-7 - TRBV10-2 - TGCGCCAGCAGTGTACAGTCCTACGAGCAGTACTTC CASSVQSYEQYF
TRBJ1-3 - TRBV27 - TGTGCCAGCAGTTTAGATAGAGGAAACACCATATATTTT CASSLDRGNTIYF
TRBJ2-6 - TRBV3-1/TRBV3-2 - TGTGCCAGCTCCCGAGGTAGGGGGGCCAACGTCCTGACTTTC CASSRGRGANVLTF
TRBJ1-2 - TRBV9 - TGTGCCAGCAGCCCCAGCGGGGAGTGGTATGGCTACACCTTC CASSPSGEWYGYTF
TRBJ2-1 - TRBV2 - TGTGCCAGCAGCGAAAGGGGTGGCTCCTACAATGAGCAGTTCTTC CASSERGGSYNEQFF
TRBJ1-2 - TRBV5-1 - TGCGCCAGCAGCGGGGGTTGGACAGACTATGGCTACACCTTC CASSGGWTDYGYTF
TRBJ2-3 - TRBV15 - TGTGCCACCAGCAGAGACCGTCTCAGGGATACGCAGTATTTT CATSRDRLRDTQYF
TRBJ1-2 - TRBV5-1 - TGCGCCAGCAGCTCGGGGGACCAAGGGTATGGCTACACCTTC CASSSGDQGYGYTF
TRBJ2-1 TRBD2 TRBV5-1 - TGCGCCAGCAGACCTACTCCGGGGGGGGCGTGGAATGAGCAGTTCTTC CASRPTPGGAWNEQFF
TRBJ1-1 - TRBV12-3/TRBV12-4 - TGTGCCAGCACACGGGTCCCTAACACTGAAGCTTTCTTT CASTRVPNTEAFF